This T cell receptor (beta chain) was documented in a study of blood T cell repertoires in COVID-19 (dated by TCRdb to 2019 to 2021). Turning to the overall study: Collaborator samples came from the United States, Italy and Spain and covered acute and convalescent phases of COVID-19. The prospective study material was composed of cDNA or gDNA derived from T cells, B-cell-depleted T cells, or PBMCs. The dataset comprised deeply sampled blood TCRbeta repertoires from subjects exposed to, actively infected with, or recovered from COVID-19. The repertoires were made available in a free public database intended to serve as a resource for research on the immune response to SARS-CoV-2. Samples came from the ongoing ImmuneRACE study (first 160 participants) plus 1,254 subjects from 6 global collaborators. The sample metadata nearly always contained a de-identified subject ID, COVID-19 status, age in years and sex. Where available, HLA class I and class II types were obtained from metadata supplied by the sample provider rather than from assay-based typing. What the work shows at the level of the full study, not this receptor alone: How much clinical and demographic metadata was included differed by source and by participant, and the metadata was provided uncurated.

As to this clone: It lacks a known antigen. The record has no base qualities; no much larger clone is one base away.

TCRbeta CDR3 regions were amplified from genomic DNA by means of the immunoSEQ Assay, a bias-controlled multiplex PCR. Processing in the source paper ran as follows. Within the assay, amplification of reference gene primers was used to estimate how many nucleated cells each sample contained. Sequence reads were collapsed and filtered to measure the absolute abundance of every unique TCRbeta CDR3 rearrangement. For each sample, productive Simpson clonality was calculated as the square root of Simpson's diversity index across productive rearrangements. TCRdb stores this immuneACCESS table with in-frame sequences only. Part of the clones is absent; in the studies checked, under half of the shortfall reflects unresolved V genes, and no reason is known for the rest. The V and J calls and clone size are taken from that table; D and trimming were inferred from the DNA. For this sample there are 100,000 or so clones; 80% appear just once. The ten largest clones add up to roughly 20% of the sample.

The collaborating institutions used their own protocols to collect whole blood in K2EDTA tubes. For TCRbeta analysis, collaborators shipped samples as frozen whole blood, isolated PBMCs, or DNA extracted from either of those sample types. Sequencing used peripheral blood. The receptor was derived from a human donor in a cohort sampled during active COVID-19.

The nucleotide sequence is TGTGCCAGCAGCGTTGAGGTCCCTAAAATCTATAATTCACCCCTCCACTTT. Its translation is CASSVEVPKIYNSPLHF. The chain couples TRBV9 to TRBJ1-6, with an unclear D gene assignment. Per the germline V gene, SGDLS is the CDR1 and YYNGEE is the CDR2. From cysteine to phenylalanine, the CDR3 is 17 amino acids long. Left in the record is the CDR3 DNA by itself, 51 bases read in frame from the first base. The germline ends are 15 bases apart after V is trimmed by 2 bases and J by 3 bases.